This entry lists 10 T cell receptor beta chains sequenced from one sample in a study of cytomegalovirus exposure and HLA in healthy donors. Primers for the PCR totalled 60 Vbeta and 13 Jbeta. Sequenced by immunoSEQ multiplex PCR; TCRdb stores in-frame clones only, minus some. Altogether 100,000 to 150,000 clones are present, around 80% being singletons, with the ten largest covering more than 7%. The sequenced sample was PBMCs. The origin of the receptors is a woman aged 45-65 years in good health and CMV-seropositive.

The chain has TRBV4-3 and TRBJ1-4, with D unclear. The CDR3 loop spans 12 amino acids. Between the trimmed V and J ends, which lost 2 bases and 6 bases, there was a span of 4 bases. From germline, CDR1 is LGHNA and CDR2 YSLEER. CDR3 sequence: CASSQPYEKLFF. The CDR3 bases are TGCGCCAGCAGCCAACCCTATGAAAAACTGTTTTTT.

With regard to this clone: This sample includes further DNA sequences coding for the same CDR3. The chain couples TRBV4-3 to TRBJ2-1; 13 bases align to TRBD2. This CDR3 has 15 residues. The germline V gene encodes CDR1 LGHNA and CDR2 YSLEER. V lost 4 bases and J lost 5; bases outside the gene matches: 2. Written as DNA, the CDR3 is TGCGCCAGCAGCCGAGGACTAGCGGGGGACAATGAGCAGTTCTTC. It is translated as CASSRGLAGDNEQFF.

This clone was seen more than once but under ten times. V gene TRBV9 combines with J gene TRBJ1-2; TRBD1 agrees at 9 bases. Trimming removed 4 bases from V and 6 bases from J; junction bases left unmatched: 4. The CDR3 runs to 13 residues. Germline V CDR1 and CDR2: SGDLS, YYNGEE. CDR3 nucleotides: TGTGCCAGCAGCAGCCGGGACAGGGATGGCTACACCTTC. Protein: CASSSRDRDGYTF.

V gene TRBV4-2 combines with J gene TRBJ2-3; 11 positions agree with TRBD1. The CDR3 consists of 16 residues. The junction had 6 bases not matched to a gene; V was cut back by 4 bases and J by 3 bases. Germline V gene data show CDR1 as LGHNA and CDR2 as YNFKEQ. CDR3 nucleotide sequence: TGTGCCAGCAGCCCGGGACAGGGGGGGAGTACAGATACGCAGTATTTT. Protein sequence: CASSPGQGGSTDTQYF.

The rearrangement joins TRBV5-1 to TRBJ2-1; the D gene is possibly TRBD2 (6 bases). The CDR3 consists of 15 residues. V was pared by 2 bases and J by 2 bases, with 11 bases between. Germline V gene sequence: CDR1 SGHRS, CDR2 YFSETQ. The CDR3 spells CASSFLAPAYNEQFF. For the CDR3, the DNA is TGCGCCAGCAGCTTCCTAGCGCCCGCCTACAATGAGCAGTTCTTC.

Only one count was recorded for this clone. The junction and the germline gene differ at one end; a read error may be behind it. The chain has TRBV4-1 and TRBJ2-7, with D perhaps matching TRBD1 (5 bases). The CDR3 runs 12 residues. Germline-derived CDR1 and CDR2 are MGHRA and YSYEKL. The CDR3, as DNA: TGCGCCAGCAGTCAAGGGGCCACCGAGCAGTACTTC. It is translated as CASSQGATEQYF.

The CDR3 DNA is TGTGCCAGCTCACCACCGTCCCCCCTTTCCTATGGCTACACCTTC. Amino acids: CASSPPSPLSYGYTF. The chain couples TRBV18 to TRBJ1-2; D unclear. The CDR3 spans 15 residues. Germline values: CDR1 KGHSH, CDR2 LQKENI. V lost 0 bases, J lost 4 bases, and 12 bases lay in between.

This clone was seen more than once but under ten times. The chain combines TRBV27 with TRBJ2-4; TRBD2 matches 11 bases. The J segment lost 6 bases and the V segment lost 6 bases, leaving 7 bases of the junction unmatched. CDR1 and CDR2 (germline): MNHEY, SMNVEV (reference sequence). The CDR3 totals 15 residues. The CDR3 nucleotides are TGTGCCAGCAGACGACTAGCGGGGTATGGAAACATTCAGTACTTC. It codes for CASRRLAGYGNIQYF.

In its sample, this clone was seen a few times. The CDR3, as DNA: TGTGCCAGCTCTAGCGGGAGGTCGCACACAGATACGCAGTATTTT. The encoded protein is CASSSGRSHTDTQYF. V and J are TRBV6-1 and TRBJ2-3; the match to TRBD2 covers 11 bases. V lost 8 bases, J lost 2 bases, and 6 bases stayed unmatched. The germline gives CDR1 MNHNS, CDR2 SASEGT. The CDR3 is made up of 15 amino acids.

This clone appeared a few times. The rearrangement uses TRBV27 and TRBJ2-1; 8 nucleotides align to TRBD2. Germline assignment: CDR1 MNHEY and CDR2 SMNVEV (reference sequence). The V and J ends lost 5 bases and 0 bases, in that order; junction bases with no gene match: 6. The CDR3 covers 16 residues. The CDR3 sequence: CASSPLAGSSYNEQFF. CDR3 coding DNA: TGTGCCAGCAGTCCGTTAGCGGGAAGCTCCTACAATGAGCAGTTCTTC.